This T cell receptor (beta chain) was recorded in a study of shared T cell receptors in the human thymus. Germline CDR1 reads SGHDN; CDR2 reads FVKESK. This CDR3 region has 13 residues. Trimming cost V 0 bases and J 10 bases, with 10 bases left between them. Assay used: immunoSEQ multiplex PCR; TCRdb lists only in-frame clones, some missing. The sample holds fewer than 700,000 clones, roughly 90% seen once. As regards this clone: The same CDR3 arises from other DNA sequences in this sample as well.

This sample also belongs to another study, concerning human thymus T cells. That source notes: Infants, healthy and Finnish, who were having corrective surgery for congenital heart defects served as donors. In corrective heart surgery, resections were taken, and these provided the thymus tissue. Thymic and blood repertoires appeared to show biased V and J gene usage. Related research found strongly overlapping thymic repertoires in unrelated individuals.

The source is a boy under two years old with a congenital heart defect. The sample was thymocytes. The V gene is TRBV14, the J gene TRBJ2-1; D is perhaps TRBD1 (6 bases). The CDR3 coding sequence is TGTGCCAGCAGCCAAGACGGTAGGGGGGAGCAGTTCTTC. Translating it yields CASSQDGRGEQFF.